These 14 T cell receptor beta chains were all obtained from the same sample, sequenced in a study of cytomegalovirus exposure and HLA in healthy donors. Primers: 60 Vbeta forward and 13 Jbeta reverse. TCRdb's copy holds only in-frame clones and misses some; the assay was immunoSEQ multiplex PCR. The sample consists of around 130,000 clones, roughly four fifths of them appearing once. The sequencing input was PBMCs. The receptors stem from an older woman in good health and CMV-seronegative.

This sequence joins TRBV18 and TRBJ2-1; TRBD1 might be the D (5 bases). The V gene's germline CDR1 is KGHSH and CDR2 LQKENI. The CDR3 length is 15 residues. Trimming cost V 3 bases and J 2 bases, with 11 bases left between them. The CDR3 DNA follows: TGTGCCAGCTCACCCGGACACCTTCCCTACAATGAGCAGTTCTTC. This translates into CASSPGHLPYNEQFF.

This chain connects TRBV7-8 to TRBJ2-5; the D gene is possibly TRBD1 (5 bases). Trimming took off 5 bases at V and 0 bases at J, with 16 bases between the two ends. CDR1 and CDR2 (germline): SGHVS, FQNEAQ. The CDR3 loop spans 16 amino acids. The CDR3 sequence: CASSGSDTPYQETQYF. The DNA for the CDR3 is TGTGCCAGCAGCGGATCGGACACGCCGTACCAAGAGACCCAGTACTTC.

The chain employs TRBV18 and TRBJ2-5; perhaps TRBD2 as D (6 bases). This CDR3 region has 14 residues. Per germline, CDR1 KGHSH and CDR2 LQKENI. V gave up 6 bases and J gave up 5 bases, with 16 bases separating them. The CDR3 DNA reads TGTGCCAGCTCTAGTATCTGGGGGGTCGAGACCCAGTACTTC. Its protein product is CASSSIWGVETQYF.

CDR3 protein: CASKPDYNEQFF. CDR3 nucleotide sequence: TGCGCCAGCAAACCAGACTACAATGAGCAGTTCTTC. This rearrangement joins TRBV5-1 to TRBJ2-1; D not resolved. This CDR3 contains 12 residues. Germline CDR1 reads SGHRS; CDR2 reads YFSETQ. Trimming stripped 6 bases from V and 3 bases from J, with 7 bases between.

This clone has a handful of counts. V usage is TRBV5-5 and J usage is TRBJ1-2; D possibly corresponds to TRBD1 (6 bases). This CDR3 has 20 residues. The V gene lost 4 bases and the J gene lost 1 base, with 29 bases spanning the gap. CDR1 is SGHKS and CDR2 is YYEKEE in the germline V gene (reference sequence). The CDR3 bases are TGTGCCAGCAGCCCCGTGCTCAGGGGTCGAACGCTCAACCATAACTATGGCTACACCTTC. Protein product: CASSPVLRGRTLNHNYGYTF.

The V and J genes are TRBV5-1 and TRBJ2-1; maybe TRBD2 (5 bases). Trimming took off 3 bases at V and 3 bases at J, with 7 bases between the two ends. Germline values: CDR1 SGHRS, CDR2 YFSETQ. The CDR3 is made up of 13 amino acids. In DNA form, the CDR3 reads TGCGCCAGCAGCTCCCGGGACTACAATGAGCAGTTCTTC. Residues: CASSSRDYNEQFF. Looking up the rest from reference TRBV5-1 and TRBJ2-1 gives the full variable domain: KAGVTQTPRYLIKTRGQQVTLSCSPISGHRSVSWYQQTPGQGLQFLFEYFSETQRNKGNFPGRFSGRQFSNSRSEMNVSTLELGDSALYLCASSSRDYNEQFFGPGTRLTVL.

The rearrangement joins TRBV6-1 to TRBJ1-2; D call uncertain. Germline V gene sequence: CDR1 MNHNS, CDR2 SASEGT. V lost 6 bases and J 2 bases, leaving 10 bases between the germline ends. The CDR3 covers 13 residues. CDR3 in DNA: TGTGCCAGCAGGGCGGGCCTCAACTATGGCTACACCTTC. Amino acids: CASRAGLNYGYTF.

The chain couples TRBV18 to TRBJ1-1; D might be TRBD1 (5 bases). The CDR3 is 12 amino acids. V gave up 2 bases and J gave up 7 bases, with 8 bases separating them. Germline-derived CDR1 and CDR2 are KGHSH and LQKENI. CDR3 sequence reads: CASSPGGDEAFF. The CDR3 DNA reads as TGTGCCAGCTCACCAGGAGGGGATGAAGCTTTCTTT.

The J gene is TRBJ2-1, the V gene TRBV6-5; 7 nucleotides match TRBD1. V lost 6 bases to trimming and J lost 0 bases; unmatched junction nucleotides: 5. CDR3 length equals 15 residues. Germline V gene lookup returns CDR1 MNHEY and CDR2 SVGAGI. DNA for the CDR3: TGTGCCAGCAGCCCGACAGGGAGCTCCTACAATGAGCAGTTCTTC. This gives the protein CASSPTGSSYNEQFF.

For the CDR3, the DNA is TGTGCCAGCGAAAAGGGGCCCAGCTCCTACGAGCAGTACTTC. It is translated as CASEKGPSSYEQYF. V and J are TRBV28 and TRBJ2-7, with D possibly matching TRBD1 (5 bases). Trimming left V 8 bases short and J 0 bases short, with 14 bases between. There are 14 residues in the CDR3. CDR1 and CDR2 from the germline V gene are MDHEN and SYDVKM.

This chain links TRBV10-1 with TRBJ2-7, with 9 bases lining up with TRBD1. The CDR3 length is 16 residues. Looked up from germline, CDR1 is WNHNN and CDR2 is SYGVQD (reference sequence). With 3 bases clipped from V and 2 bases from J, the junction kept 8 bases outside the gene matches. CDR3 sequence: CASSDTGTGNPYEQYF. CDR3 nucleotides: TGCGCCAGCAGTGATACCGGGACAGGGAACCCCTACGAGCAGTACTTC.

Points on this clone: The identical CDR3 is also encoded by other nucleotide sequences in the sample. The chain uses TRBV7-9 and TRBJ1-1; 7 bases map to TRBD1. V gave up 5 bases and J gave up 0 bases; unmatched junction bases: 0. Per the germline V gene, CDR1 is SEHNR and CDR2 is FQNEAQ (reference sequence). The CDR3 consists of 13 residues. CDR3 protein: CASSQGVNTEAFF. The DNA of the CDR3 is TGTGCCAGCAGCCAGGGGGTGAACACTGAAGCTTTCTTT.

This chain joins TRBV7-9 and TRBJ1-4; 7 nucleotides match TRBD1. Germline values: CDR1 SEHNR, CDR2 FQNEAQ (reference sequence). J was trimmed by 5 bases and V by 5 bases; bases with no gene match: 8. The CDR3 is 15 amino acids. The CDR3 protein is CASSPVQGTNEKLFF. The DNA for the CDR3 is TGTGCCAGCAGCCCCGTACAGGGGACGAATGAAAAACTGTTTTTT.

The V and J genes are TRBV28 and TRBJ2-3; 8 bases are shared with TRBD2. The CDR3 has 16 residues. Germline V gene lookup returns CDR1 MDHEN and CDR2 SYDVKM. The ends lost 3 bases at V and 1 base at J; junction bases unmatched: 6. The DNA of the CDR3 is TGTGCCAGCAGTTTTCCGAGCGGGGGTGGCACAGATACGCAGTATTTT. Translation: CASSFPSGGGTDTQYF.